These T cell receptor beta chains were read from a single sample in a study of T cell repertoires in cytomegalovirus infection. TCRdb re-analysed the reads in MiXCR, keeping a single row per CDR3 protein. The sample holds approximately 630,000 distinct CDR3 sequences, roughly 24% seen once. Sequenced sample: CD8+ T cells from PBMCs. These receptors came from a human donor in good health (CMV status not recorded). Some clones in this sample may be carry-over from other donors' samples. The CDR3 runs from the conserved cysteine through the conserved F or W. The D gene is left open where the match is weak. Size values are once, few and many counts, or a class for expanded clones, and some rows have none.

CDR3nt: TGCGCCAGCAGCCAAGGGACAGGTCTTGAAGCTTTCTTT
CDR3aa: CASSQGTGLEAFF
j_gene: TRBJ1-1
v_gene: TRBV4-1
d_gene: TRBD1
abundance: many

CDR3nt: TGTGCCAGCAGCCCCCAGGGGGCTCGGGGCAAAAACATTCAGTACTTC
CDR3aa: CASSPQGARGKNIQYF
j_gene: TRBJ2-4
v_gene: TRBV13
d_gene: TRBD1
abundance: -

CDR3nt: TGTGCTAGTGGTTTGGGATACAATGAGCAGTTCTTC
CDR3aa: CASGLGYNEQFF
j_gene: TRBJ2-1
v_gene: TRBV12-5
d_gene: -
abundance: -

CDR3nt: TGTGCCACCGAGGGAGATGGGACAGGGATCTACGAGCAGTACTTC
CDR3aa: CATEGDGTGIYEQYF
j_gene: TRBJ2-7
v_gene: TRBV6-1
d_gene: TRBD1
abundance: -

CDR3nt: TGTGCCAGCAGCCCTATTCCCCAGCGGCGGCTGATTGAAGCTTTCTTT
CDR3aa: CASSPIPQRRLIEAFF
j_gene: TRBJ1-1
v_gene: TRBV7-8
d_gene: -
abundance: many

CDR3nt: TGTGCCACCAGCAGGGAAGGCCGGCTGGTCCGCACAGATACGCAGTATTTT
CDR3aa: CATSREGRLVRTDTQYF
j_gene: TRBJ2-3
v_gene: TRBV15
d_gene: -
abundance: few

CDR3nt: TGTGCCAGCAGCCTAAGAAGGGAACAAGAGACCCAGTACTTC
CDR3aa: CASSLRREQETQYF
j_gene: TRBJ2-5
v_gene: TRBV11-3
d_gene: -
abundance: -

CDR3nt: TGTGCCAGCAGTCATCGGACTAGCGGGGGGGCCATCTCGTACAATGAGCAGTTCTTC
CDR3aa: CASSHRTSGGAISYNEQFF
j_gene: TRBJ2-1
v_gene: TRBV27
d_gene: TRBD2
abundance: few

CDR3nt: TGTGCCAGCAGCTCCTCGGGACAGAACACTGAAGCTTTCTTT
CDR3aa: CASSSSGQNTEAFF
j_gene: TRBJ1-1
v_gene: TRBV13
d_gene: -
abundance: -

CDR3nt: TGCAGTGTTAGGCGGCGGCTAGGGTTCGACAATGAGCAGTTCTTC
CDR3aa: CSVRRRLGFDNEQFF
j_gene: TRBJ2-1
v_gene: TRBV20-1
d_gene: -
abundance: -

CDR3nt: TGTGCCAGCAGTTCCTCCAGCAGCGGGGGGGACAATGAGCAGTTCTTC
CDR3aa: CASSSSSSGGDNEQFF
j_gene: TRBJ2-1
v_gene: TRBV12-3/TRBV12-4
d_gene: TRBD2
abundance: many

CDR3nt: TGTGCCAGCAGACCGGGACAGGGGGAGAAGGCCACTGAAGCTTTCTTT
CDR3aa: CASRPGQGEKATEAFF
j_gene: TRBJ1-1
v_gene: TRBV12-3/TRBV12-4
d_gene: TRBD1
abundance: -

CDR3nt: TGTGCCAGCAGCTTAAGAGAGGCTATATACACAGATACGCAGTATTTT
CDR3aa: CASSLREAIYTDTQYF
j_gene: TRBJ2-3
v_gene: TRBV7-2
d_gene: -
abundance: -

CDR3nt: TGTGCCAGCAGTTTCCGGGCCATAAACACAGATACGCAGTATTTT
CDR3aa: CASSFRAINTDTQYF
j_gene: TRBJ2-3
v_gene: TRBV28
d_gene: -
abundance: few

CDR3nt: TGCGCCAGCAGCGGCAGGGGGACTAGCACAGATACGCAGTATTTT
CDR3aa: CASSGRGTSTDTQYF
j_gene: TRBJ2-3
v_gene: TRBV5-1
d_gene: -
abundance: few

CDR3nt: TGTGCCAGCAGCCCCCCGGGTAGTGGAAACATTCAGTACTTC
CDR3aa: CASSPPGSGNIQYF
j_gene: TRBJ2-4
v_gene: TRBV7-9
d_gene: -
abundance: many

CDR3nt: TGCAGTGCTAGAGACCTTTTCGGCAATGAGCAGTTCTTC
CDR3aa: CSARDLFGNEQFF
j_gene: TRBJ2-1
v_gene: TRBV20-1
d_gene: -
abundance: many

CDR3nt: TGCAGCGTTGGACCCCAGGACCATCGGAATGAGCAGTTCTTC
CDR3aa: CSVGPQDHRNEQFF
j_gene: TRBJ2-1
v_gene: TRBV29-1
d_gene: -
abundance: -

CDR3nt: TGTGCCACACTTGTTAGCGCGGGGGCCTACAATGAGCAGTTCTTC
CDR3aa: CATLVSAGAYNEQFF
j_gene: TRBJ2-1
v_gene: TRBV10-3
d_gene: TRBD2
abundance: few

CDR3nt: TGTGCCAGTAGTATGACTAGCGGGGGGGCTCTCTACAATGAGCAGTTCTTC
CDR3aa: CASSMTSGGALYNEQFF
j_gene: TRBJ2-1
v_gene: TRBV19
d_gene: TRBD2
abundance: few

CDR3nt: TGTGCCAGCAGGAAGGTCTCGACAGGGATCGTTACCGGGGAGCTGTTTTTT
CDR3aa: CASRKVSTGIVTGELFF
j_gene: TRBJ2-2
v_gene: TRBV6-8
d_gene: TRBD1
abundance: once

CDR3nt: TGCAGCGTTGTTACGGGGGCGAGGCCTGAAGCTTTCTTT
CDR3aa: CSVVTGARPEAFF
j_gene: TRBJ1-1
v_gene: TRBV29-1
d_gene: -
abundance: -

CDR3nt: TGCAGCGTTGAAGAGGTTTACATGAACACTGAAGCTTTCTTT
CDR3aa: CSVEEVYMNTEAFF
j_gene: TRBJ1-1
v_gene: TRBV29-1
d_gene: -
abundance: -

CDR3nt: TGTGCCAGCCTGCGGGGGGGCGCGTATTCACCCCTCCACTTT
CDR3aa: CASLRGGAYSPLHF
j_gene: TRBJ1-6
v_gene: TRBV7-9
d_gene: -
abundance: -

CDR3nt: TGTGCCAGCAGGGGACTCCTCACAGATACGCAGTATTTT
CDR3aa: CASRGLLTDTQYF
j_gene: TRBJ2-3
v_gene: TRBV12-3/TRBV12-4
d_gene: -
abundance: few

CDR3nt: TGTGCCAGCAGCCTAGGACAGGCCTACTCTGGAAACACCATATATTTT
CDR3aa: CASSLGQAYSGNTIYF
j_gene: TRBJ1-3
v_gene: TRBV7-2
d_gene: TRBD1
abundance: few

CDR3nt: TGTGCCAGCAGTTTAGGGGCTTGGAGGGGAGGGTTCAATGAGCAGTTCTTC
CDR3aa: CASSLGAWRGGFNEQFF
j_gene: TRBJ2-1
v_gene: TRBV27
d_gene: TRBD2
abundance: -

CDR3nt: TGCAGTGCCTTCTACAGGGGGCGAATCACCCAAAGTCCCCTCCACTTT
CDR3aa: CSAFYRGRITQSPLHF
j_gene: TRBJ1-6
v_gene: TRBV20-1
d_gene: TRBD1
abundance: few

CDR3nt: TGCAGCGTCGCGAACACTGAAGCTTTCTTT
CDR3aa: CSVANTEAFF
j_gene: TRBJ1-1
v_gene: TRBV29-1
d_gene: -
abundance: -

CDR3nt: TGCAGTGCTATTGACAGGTCCAACTCCTACAATGAGCAGTTCTTC
CDR3aa: CSAIDRSNSYNEQFF
j_gene: TRBJ2-1
v_gene: TRBV20-1
d_gene: -
abundance: few

CDR3nt: TGTGCCAGCAGCCAGGCGGGAAGAGAGCCCCAGCATTTT
CDR3aa: CASSQAGREPQHF
j_gene: TRBJ1-5
v_gene: TRBV4-2
d_gene: -
abundance: many

CDR3nt: TGTGCCAGCACGGGGGACAGGGGTTCCGGGGAGCTGTTTTTT
CDR3aa: CASTGDRGSGELFF
j_gene: TRBJ2-2
v_gene: TRBV2
d_gene: TRBD1
abundance: -

CDR3nt: TGCAGCGTTGGGGGAGCGGGGGTCGACAATGAGCAGTTCTTC
CDR3aa: CSVGGAGVDNEQFF
j_gene: TRBJ2-1
v_gene: TRBV29-1
d_gene: TRBD2
abundance: -

CDR3nt: TGTGCCATCAGGGACAGTAGGTATGGCTACACCTTC
CDR3aa: CAIRDSRYGYTF
j_gene: TRBJ1-2
v_gene: TRBV10-3
d_gene: -
abundance: -

CDR3nt: TGTGCCAGCAGCTTAGGAACAGGATTGGACGAGCAGTACTTC
CDR3aa: CASSLGTGLDEQYF
j_gene: TRBJ2-7
v_gene: TRBV7-6
d_gene: -
abundance: -

CDR3nt: TGTGCCAGCAGCTTTGGGACAGGACACGGCTACACCTTC
CDR3aa: CASSFGTGHGYTF
j_gene: TRBJ1-2
v_gene: TRBV7-2
d_gene: TRBD1
abundance: many

CDR3nt: TGTGCCAGCAGCTTGTATACGGGGAACACTGAAGCTTTCTTT
CDR3aa: CASSLYTGNTEAFF
j_gene: TRBJ1-1
v_gene: TRBV5-4
d_gene: -
abundance: few